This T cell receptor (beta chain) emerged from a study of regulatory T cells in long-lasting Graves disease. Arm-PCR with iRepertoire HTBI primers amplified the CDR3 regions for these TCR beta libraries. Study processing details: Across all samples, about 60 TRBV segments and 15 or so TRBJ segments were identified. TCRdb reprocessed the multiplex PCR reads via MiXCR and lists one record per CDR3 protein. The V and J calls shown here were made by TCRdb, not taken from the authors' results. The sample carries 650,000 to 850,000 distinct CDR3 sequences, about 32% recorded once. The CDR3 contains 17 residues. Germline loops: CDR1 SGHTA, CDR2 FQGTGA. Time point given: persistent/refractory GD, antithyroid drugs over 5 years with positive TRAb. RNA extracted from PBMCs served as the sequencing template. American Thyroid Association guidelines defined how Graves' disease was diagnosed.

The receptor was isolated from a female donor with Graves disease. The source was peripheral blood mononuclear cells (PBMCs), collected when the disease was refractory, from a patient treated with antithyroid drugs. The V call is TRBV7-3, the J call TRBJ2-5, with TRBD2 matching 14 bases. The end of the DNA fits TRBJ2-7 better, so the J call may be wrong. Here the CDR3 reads CASSPTSGREGSYEQYF. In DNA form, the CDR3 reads TGTGCCAGCAGCCCGACTAGCGGGAGGGAGGGCTCCTACGAGCAGTACTTC.